This passage covers 30 T cell receptor beta chains from one sample sequenced in a study of graft-versus-host responses after intestinal transplantation. The data were produced by immunoSEQ multiplex PCR, yet TCRdb's version contains in-frame clones alone and is incomplete. Seen here are about 120,000 clones, about 93% observed once, and the top ten hold around 0.12%. Their recognized antigens are unknown. Sequenced material: unstimulated CD4+ T cells sorted from spleen or lymph node cells, taken before intestinal transplant. The source is a human donor who received an intestinal transplant.

The V gene is TRBV5-1, the J gene TRBJ2-5; D uncertain. CDR1 is SGHRS, CDR2 YFSETQ, per germline. This CDR3 has 18 amino acids. Trimming took off 2 bases at V and 2 bases at J, with 22 bases between the two ends. The CDR3 sequence: CASSLGRVGFFAQETQYF. The CDR3 DNA is TGCGCCAGCAGCTTAGGACGGGTGGGCTTTTTCGCTCAAGAGACCCAGTACTTC.

The chain employs TRBV30 and TRBJ1-5, with 8 bases aligning to TRBD1. The junction had 7 bases not matched to a gene; V was cut back by 3 bases and J by 0 bases. The CDR3 covers 16 residues. Germline CDR1 GTSNPN, CDR2 SVGIG (reference sequence). In DNA, the CDR3 is TGTGCCTGGAGCAGGGGGCGACCCCATAGCAATCAGCCCCAGCATTTT. Its translation is CAWSRGRPHSNQPQHF.

This chain connects TRBV28 to TRBJ2-4; no definite D call. The germline V gene has CDR1 MDHEN and CDR2 SYDVKM. The V end lost 2 bases, the J end lost 3 bases, and 20 bases lay between the germline ends. The CDR3 is 18 residues long. The CDR3 coding sequence is TGTGCCAGCAGTTTACGACCACCACTTTTGATAGGCAAAAACATTCAGTACTTC. It codes for CASSLRPPLLIGKNIQYF.

V usage is TRBV13 and J usage is TRBJ1-1; possible D gene TRBD1, 5 bases. Germline CDR1 reads PRHDT; CDR2 reads FYEKMQ (reference sequence). V was pared by 6 bases and J by 2 bases, with 10 bases between. The CDR3 sequence is 13 residues long. The chain's CDR3 is CASRPGPNTEAFF. CDR3 coding DNA: TGTGCCAGCAGGCCGGGGCCTAACACTGAAGCTTTCTTT. The full variable domain, in which reference TRBV13 and TRBJ1-1 provide the parts outside the CDR3, is AAGVIQSPRHLIKEKRETATLKCYPIPRHDTVYWYQQGPGQDPQFLISFYEKMQSDKGSIPDRFSAQQFSDYHSELNMSSLELGDSALYFCASRPGPNTEAFFGQGTRLTVV.

The genes are TRBV30 and TRBJ1-1; no firm D call. V was shortened by 1 base and J by 1 base, with 7 bases between the two germline ends. Germline V lookup: CDR1 GTSNPN, CDR2 SVGIG (reference sequence). The CDR3 is made up of 13 amino acids. CDR3 nucleotide sequence: TGTGCCTGGAGTGAATGGGAGAACACTGAAGCTTTCTTT. Encoded protein: CAWSEWENTEAFF.

The chain combines TRBV6-5 with TRBJ2-3, with D unclear. The V gene lost 2 bases and the J gene lost 5 bases, with 11 bases spanning the gap. This CDR3 has 14 amino acids. Germline assignment: CDR1 MNHEY and CDR2 SVGAGI. The CDR3: CASSYRTRLDTQYF. The CDR3 DNA follows: TGTGCCAGCAGTTACCGGACCCGTCTAGATACGCAGTATTTT.

V gene TRBV11-2 combines with J gene TRBJ2-2; either TRBD1 or TRBD2 may fit D (6 bases each). The germline V and J ends were trimmed by 4 bases and 1 base, with 13 bases remaining between them. The germline V gene has CDR1 SGHAT and CDR2 FQNNGV. This CDR3 has 16 amino acids. CDR3 sequence (DNA): TGTGCCAGCAGCTCGCTCGGGGGCCTGAACACCGGGGAGCTGTTTTTT. Translated, it gives CASSSLGGLNTGELFF.

The chain combines TRBV5-4 with TRBJ2-1; 11 positions match TRBD2. Germline CDR1 is SGHNT and CDR2 is YYREEE (reference sequence). V lost 0 bases and J lost 7; bases outside the gene matches: 9. The CDR3 is made up of 17 amino acids. The CDR3 sequence: CASSLATLAGGLNEQFF. The CDR3 coding sequence is TGTGCCAGCAGCTTGGCGACCCTAGCGGGAGGTTTAAATGAGCAGTTCTTC.

J is TRBJ2-7 and V is TRBV5-1, with 11 bases matching TRBD2. The length of the CDR3 is 20 residues. The trim removed 2 bases at V and 0 bases at J, leaving 16 bases unmatched. The germline V gene encodes CDR1 SGHRS and CDR2 YFSETQ. The DNA for the CDR3 is TGCGCCAGCAGCTTCCGTCAACTAGCGGGAGCGGCGTTGGGCTCCTACGAGCAGTACTTC. Translation: CASSFRQLAGAALGSYEQYF.

The V gene is TRBV6-1, the J gene TRBJ1-2; D ambiguous. V shed 6 bases and J shed 8 bases, with 13 bases lying between them. The germline V gene has CDR1 MNHNS and CDR2 SASEGT. CDR3 size: 12 residues. CDR3 DNA sequence: TGTGCCAGCAGGGCCTCGGGGTCGGGCTACACCTTC. Encoded protein: CASRASGSGYTF.

The chain uses TRBV7-3 and TRBJ2-3; 7 nucleotides agree with TRBD2. CDR3 size: 15 residues. V lost 5 bases to trimming and J lost 5 bases; unmatched junction nucleotides: 10. In germline, CDR1 is SGHTA, CDR2 FQGTGA. The CDR3 coding sequence is TGTGCCAGCAGCCCCTTTGGGGGGGAGGGAGATACGCAGTATTTT. Translated, it gives CASSPFGGEGDTQYF.

The chain couples TRBV7-2 to TRBJ1-2; 7 nucleotides agree with TRBD1. The V segment lost 5 bases and the J segment 7 bases; nucleotides outside the gene matches: 4. Germline assignment: CDR1 SGHTA and CDR2 FQGNSA. The CDR3 has 12 amino acids. For the CDR3, the DNA is TGTGCCAGCAGCGCCGACAGGGTTGGCTACACCTTC. Its translation: CASSADRVGYTF. The entire variable domain, with the rest obtained from reference TRBV7-2 and TRBJ1-2, is as follows: GAGVSQSPSNKVTEKGKDVELRCDPISGHTALYWYRQSLGQGLEFLIYFQGNSAPDKSGLPSDRFSAERTGGSVSTLTIQRTQQEDSAVYLCASSADRVGYTFGSGTRLTVV.

This chain links TRBV5-1 with TRBJ2-2, with 11 bases that match TRBD2. The CDR3 contains 15 residues. Unmatched junction bases numbered 3, after V lost 2 bases and J lost 6 bases. CDR1 is SGHRS, CDR2 YFSETQ, per germline. CDR3 amino acids: CASSFSGRGPGELFF. The CDR3 DNA reads as TGCGCCAGCAGCTTTAGCGGGAGGGGTCCCGGGGAGCTGTTTTTT.

The chain uses TRBV5-1 and TRBJ2-3; unclear D gene. Trimming left V 2 bases short and J 0 bases short, with 10 bases between. Germline V gene data show CDR1 as SGHRS and CDR2 as YFSETQ. CDR3 length: 15 amino acids. CDR3 sequence reads: CASSFWLRSTDTQYF. Written as DNA, the CDR3 is TGCGCCAGCAGCTTCTGGTTGCGGAGCACAGATACGCAGTATTTT.

The rearrangement links TRBV5-1 to TRBJ2-1; TRBD1 aligns across 10 bases. The CDR3 sequence is 13 residues long. Germline CDR1 is SGHRS and CDR2 is YFSETQ. The J segment lost 7 bases and the V segment lost 3 bases, leaving 1 base of the junction unmatched. The CDR3 sequence: CASSSDRGNEQFF. The DNA of the CDR3 is TGCGCCAGCAGCTCGGACAGGGGGAATGAGCAGTTCTTC.

The V and J genes are TRBV27 and TRBJ2-1, with 10 nucleotides matching TRBD2. V lost 2 bases, J lost 1 base, and 8 bases stayed unmatched. Germline values: CDR1 MNHEY, CDR2 SMNVEV (reference sequence). This CDR3 comprises 18 residues. CDR3 residues: CASSLTRTSGTSYNEQFF. The CDR3 region has the DNA TGTGCCAGCAGTTTAACCCGGACTAGCGGAACATCCTACAATGAGCAGTTCTTC.

The rearrangement uses TRBV28 and TRBJ1-5; D gene ambiguous. The CDR3 is made up of 16 amino acids. Per the germline V gene, CDR1 is MDHEN and CDR2 is SYDVKM. With 6 bases removed from V and 0 bases from J, the gap between germline ends came to 15 bases. The CDR3 spells CASSPTLGTSNQPQHF. As DNA, the CDR3 is TGTGCCAGCAGCCCCACCTTGGGTACTAGCAATCAGCCCCAGCATTTT.

CDR3 residues: CASSLASYNEQFF. CDR3 nucleotides: TGTGCCAGTAGTCTCGCGAGTTACAATGAGCAGTTCTTC. The chain combines TRBV19 with TRBJ2-1; the D is unclear. Deletions cut 5 bases from V and 4 bases from J, with 9 bases between. The CDR3 consists of 13 residues. Germline lookup yields CDR1 LNHDA and CDR2 SQIVND (reference sequence).

Note on this clone: Other DNA sequences in the same sample also yield this CDR3. This chain joins TRBV18 and TRBJ2-5; a possible D gene is TRBD1 (6 bases). V lost 2 bases and J lost 5, with 9 bases in between. Germline lookup yields CDR1 KGHSH and CDR2 LQKENI. This CDR3 comprises 13 residues. CDR3 sequence: CASSPGTKETQYF. The CDR3 coding sequence is TGTGCCAGCTCACCAGGGACAAAGGAGACCCAGTACTTC.

CDR3 region: CAISERGDTQYF. CDR3 nucleotides: TGTGCCATCAGTGAGAGGGGAGATACGCAGTATTTT. V gene TRBV10-3 combines with J gene TRBJ2-3; D perhaps matches TRBD1 (5 bases). Trimming removed 2 bases from V and 5 bases from J, with 5 bases in between. Germline V gene data show CDR1 as ENHRY and CDR2 as SYGVKD. The CDR3 is 12 residues long.

This clone was seen a few times. The genes are TRBV5-1 and TRBJ1-3, with D maybe TRBD1 (6 bases). Trimming removed 0 bases from V and 2 bases from J, with 6 bases in between. The germline CDR1 and CDR2 sequences are SGHRS and YFSETQ. CDR3 length: 14 amino acids. The CDR3 loop reads CASSLDRAGNTIYF. The CDR3 nucleotides read TGCGCCAGCAGCTTGGACAGGGCTGGAAACACCATATATTTT.

The CDR3 loop is CASSGSGQNYGYTF. The CDR3 DNA follows: TGTGCCAGCAGTGGATCGGGACAGAACTATGGCTACACCTTC. The V call is TRBV28, the J call TRBJ1-2, with 7 positions matching TRBD1. Germline assignment: CDR1 MDHEN and CDR2 SYDVKM. The junction had 5 bases not matched to a gene; V was cut back by 5 bases and J by 2 bases. The CDR3 covers 14 residues.

This sequence joins TRBV5-3 and TRBJ2-3; 10 nucleotides line up with TRBD2. TRBV5-3 is labeled an ORF, and its function is uncertain. With 8 bases clipped from V and 3 bases from J, the junction kept 6 bases outside the gene matches. The CDR3 covers 14 residues. In nucleotides, the CDR3 is TGTGCCAGGCAAGCGGGAGGGGGGACAGATACGCAGTATTTT. This codes for CARQAGGGTDTQYF.

This clone was seen more than once but under ten times. The rearrangement joins TRBV6-5 to TRBJ2-1, with TRBD2 identical over 8 bases. Germline V gives CDR1 MNHEY, CDR2 SVGAGI. J was trimmed by 7 bases and V by 2 bases; bases with no gene match: 7. This CDR3 comprises 15 residues. The chain's CDR3 is CASSYGGSGINEQFF. CDR3 coding DNA: TGTGCCAGCAGTTACGGCGGTAGCGGGATAAATGAGCAGTTCTTC.

The chain has TRBV18 and TRBJ2-1; no clear D gene. The CDR3 sequence is 14 residues long. Germline V gene lookup returns CDR1 KGHSH and CDR2 LQKENI. Trimming removed 4 bases at V and 8 bases at J, with 15 bases between. CDR3 in amino acids: CASSLTTQVHEQFF. The CDR3 bases are TGTGCCAGCTCACTAACTACCCAGGTCCATGAGCAGTTCTTC.

CDR3 coding DNA: TGTGCCAGCAGCCGCGACAGGGTGGACGAAAAACTGTTTTTT. Amino acids: CASSRDRVDEKLFF. The chain joins TRBV7-8 to TRBJ1-4; the match to TRBD1 covers 7 bases. The ends lost 5 bases at V and 8 bases at J; junction bases unmatched: 8. CDR1 and CDR2 (germline): SGHVS, FQNEAQ. The CDR3 length is 14 residues.

The CDR3 loop is CSVEQSYTGELFF. In DNA, the CDR3 is TGCAGCGTTGAACAGAGTTACACCGGGGAGCTGTTTTTT. The V and J genes are TRBV29-1 and TRBJ2-2, with D uncertain. From germline, CDR1 is SQVTM and CDR2 ANQGSEA. Trimming took 2 bases from V and 3 from J, leaving 7 bases between them. The length of the CDR3 is 13 residues.

This clone was picked up one time. V is TRBV7-6 and J is TRBJ1-4, with D uncertain. Germline V gene sequence: CDR1 SGHVS, CDR2 FNYEAQ. The length of the CDR3 is 14 residues. Trimming shortened V by 4 bases and J by 4 bases, and 10 bases separated the two germline ends. The DNA of the CDR3 is TGTGCCAGCAGCTCGGGAGCAGTTAATGAAAAACTGTTTTTT. It is translated as CASSSGAVNEKLFF.

In its sample, this clone was seen once. This sequence joins TRBV2 and TRBJ2-3; 13 bases match TRBD2. This CDR3 comprises 13 residues. The germline gives CDR1 SNHLY, CDR2 FYNNEI. Trimming cost V 9 bases and J 6 bases; bases outside gene matches: 3. This chain's CDR3 is CARTSGRLDTQYF. DNA for the CDR3: TGTGCCAGGACTAGCGGGAGGTTGGATACGCAGTATTTT.

V is TRBV5-1 and J is TRBJ2-7; 7 nucleotides match TRBD1. V was pared by 5 bases and J by 6 bases, with 8 bases of the junction left unmatched. CDR3 size: 13 residues. Germline lookup yields CDR1 SGHRS and CDR2 YFSETQ. The CDR3 DNA is TGCGCCAGCAGGCAGGGGGAGCTCTCCGAGCAGTACTTC. Residues: CASRQGELSEQYF. Full variable domain (remainder filled in from reference TRBV5-1 and TRBJ2-7): KAGVTQTPRYLIKTRGQQVTLSCSPISGHRSVSWYQQTPGQGLQFLFEYFSETQRNKGNFPGRFSGRQFSNSRSEMNVSTLELGDSALYLCASRQGELSEQYFGPGTRLTVT.